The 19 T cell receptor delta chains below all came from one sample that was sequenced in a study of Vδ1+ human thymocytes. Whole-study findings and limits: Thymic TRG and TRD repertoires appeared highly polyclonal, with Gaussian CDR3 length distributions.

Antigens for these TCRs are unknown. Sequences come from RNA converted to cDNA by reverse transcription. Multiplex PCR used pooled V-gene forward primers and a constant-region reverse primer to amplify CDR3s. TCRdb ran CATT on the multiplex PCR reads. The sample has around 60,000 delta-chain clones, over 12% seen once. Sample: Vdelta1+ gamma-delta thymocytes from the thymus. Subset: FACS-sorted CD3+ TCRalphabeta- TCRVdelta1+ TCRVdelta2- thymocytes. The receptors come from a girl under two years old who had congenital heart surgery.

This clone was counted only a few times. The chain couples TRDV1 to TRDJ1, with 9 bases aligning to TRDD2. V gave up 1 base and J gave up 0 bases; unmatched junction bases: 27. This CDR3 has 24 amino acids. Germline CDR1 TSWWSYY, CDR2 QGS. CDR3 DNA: TGTGCTCTTGGGGAACGAGAACCAGGCCTTCCTACGAGATACGCAGTGAAGTACACCGATAAACTCATCTTT. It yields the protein CALGEREPGLPTRYAVKYTDKLIF.

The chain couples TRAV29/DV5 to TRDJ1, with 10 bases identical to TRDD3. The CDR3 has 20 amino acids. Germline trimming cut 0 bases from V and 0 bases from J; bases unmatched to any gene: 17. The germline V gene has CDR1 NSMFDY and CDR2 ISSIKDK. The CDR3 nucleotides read TGTGCAGCAAGCGAATTCCTACGAGAGGAGACTGGGGGATACACCGATAAACTCATCTTT. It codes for CAASEFLREETGGYTDKLIF.

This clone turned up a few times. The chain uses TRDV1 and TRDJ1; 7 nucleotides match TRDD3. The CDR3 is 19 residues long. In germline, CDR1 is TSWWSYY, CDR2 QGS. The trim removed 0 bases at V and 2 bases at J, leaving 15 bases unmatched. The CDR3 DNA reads TGTGCTCTTGGGGAACTTGAACGTCGGGGGCAGGGGGATACCGATAAACTCATCTTT. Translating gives CALGELERRGQGDTDKLIF.

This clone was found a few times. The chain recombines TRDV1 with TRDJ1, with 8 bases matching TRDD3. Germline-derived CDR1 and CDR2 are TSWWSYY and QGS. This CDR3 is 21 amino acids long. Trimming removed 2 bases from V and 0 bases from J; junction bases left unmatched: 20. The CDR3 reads CALGEKSAVLTGGSYTDKLIF. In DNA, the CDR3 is TGTGCTCTTGGGGAAAAGTCGGCGGTATTAACTGGGGGCTCCTACACCGATAAACTCATCTTT.

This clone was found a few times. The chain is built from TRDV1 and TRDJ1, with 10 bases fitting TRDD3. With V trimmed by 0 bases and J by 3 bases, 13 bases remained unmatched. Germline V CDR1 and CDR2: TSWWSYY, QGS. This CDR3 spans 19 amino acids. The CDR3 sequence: CALGELPSWGIKKPDKLIF. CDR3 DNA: TGTGCTCTTGGGGAACTGCCTAGCTGGGGGATAAAGAAGCCCGATAAACTCATCTTT.

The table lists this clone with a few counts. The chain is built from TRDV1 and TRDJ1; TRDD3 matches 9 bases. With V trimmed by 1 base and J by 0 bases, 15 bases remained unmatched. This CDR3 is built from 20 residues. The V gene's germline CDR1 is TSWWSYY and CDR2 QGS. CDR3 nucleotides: TGTGCTCTTGGGGAACCCCTCTGGGGGGGATACTCGGAGGACACCGATAAACTCATCTTT. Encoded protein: CALGEPLWGGYSEDTDKLIF.

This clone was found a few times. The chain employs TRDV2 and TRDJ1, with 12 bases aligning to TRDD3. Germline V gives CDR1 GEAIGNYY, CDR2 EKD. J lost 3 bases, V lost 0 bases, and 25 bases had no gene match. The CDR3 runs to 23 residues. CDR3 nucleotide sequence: TGTGCCTGTGACACCCGGTACTGGGGGATACTACGTGGGTATGGTATGTTGCCCGATAAACTCATCTTT. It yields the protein CACDTRYWGILRGYGMLPDKLIF.

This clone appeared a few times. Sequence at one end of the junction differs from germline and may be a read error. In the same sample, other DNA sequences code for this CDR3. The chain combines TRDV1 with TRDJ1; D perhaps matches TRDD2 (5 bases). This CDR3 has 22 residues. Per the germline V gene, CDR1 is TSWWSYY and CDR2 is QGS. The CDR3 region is CALGEPPPPSPVRRLYTDKLIF. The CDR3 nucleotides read TGTGCTCTTGGGGAACCGCCCCCTCCTAGTCCCGTCAGACGGTTGTACACCGATAAGCTCATCTTT.

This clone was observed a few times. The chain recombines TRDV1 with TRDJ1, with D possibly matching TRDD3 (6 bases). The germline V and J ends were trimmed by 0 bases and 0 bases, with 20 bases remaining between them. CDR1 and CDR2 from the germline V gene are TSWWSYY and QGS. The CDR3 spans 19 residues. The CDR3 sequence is CALGELENFPGVYTDKLIF. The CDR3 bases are TGTGCTCTTGGGGAACTCGAGAACTTCCCTGGGGTGTACACCGATAAACTCATCTTT.

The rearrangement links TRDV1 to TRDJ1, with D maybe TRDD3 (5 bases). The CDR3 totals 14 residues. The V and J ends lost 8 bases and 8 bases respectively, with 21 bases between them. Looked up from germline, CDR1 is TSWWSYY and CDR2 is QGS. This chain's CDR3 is CALTRDGGLRKLIF. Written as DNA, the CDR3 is TGTGCTCTTACTAGAGACGGGGGTCTCAGAAAACTCATCTTT.

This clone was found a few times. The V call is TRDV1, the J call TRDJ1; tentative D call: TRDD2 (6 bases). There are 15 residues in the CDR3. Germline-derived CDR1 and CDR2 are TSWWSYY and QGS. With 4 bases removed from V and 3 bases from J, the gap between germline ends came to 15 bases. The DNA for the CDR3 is TGTGCTCTTGGGGCTCCTACAAAAGGGCCCGATAAACTCATCTTT. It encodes CALGAPTKGPDKLIF.

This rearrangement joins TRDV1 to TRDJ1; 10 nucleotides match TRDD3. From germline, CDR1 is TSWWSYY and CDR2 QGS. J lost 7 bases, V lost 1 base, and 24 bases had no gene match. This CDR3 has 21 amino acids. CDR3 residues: CALGERSLPRGSGDTDAKLIF. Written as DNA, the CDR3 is TGTGCTCTTGGGGAACGGTCCCTCCCACGGGGGTCGGGGGATACGGACGCTAAACTCATCTTT.

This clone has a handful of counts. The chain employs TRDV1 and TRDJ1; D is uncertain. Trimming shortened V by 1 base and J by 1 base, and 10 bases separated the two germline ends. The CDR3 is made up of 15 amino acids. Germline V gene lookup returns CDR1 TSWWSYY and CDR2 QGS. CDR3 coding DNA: TGTGCTCTTGGGGAACATCCCTCCTTCACCGATAAACTCATCTTT. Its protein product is CALGEHPSFTDKLIF.

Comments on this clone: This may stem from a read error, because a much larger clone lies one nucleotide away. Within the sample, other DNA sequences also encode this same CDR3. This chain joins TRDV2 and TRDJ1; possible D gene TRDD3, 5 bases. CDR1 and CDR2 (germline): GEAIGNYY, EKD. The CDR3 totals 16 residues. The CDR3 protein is CACDTRRGRYTDKLIF. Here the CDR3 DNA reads TGTGCCTGTGACACTAGGAGGGGGCGCTACACCGATAAACTCATCTTC.

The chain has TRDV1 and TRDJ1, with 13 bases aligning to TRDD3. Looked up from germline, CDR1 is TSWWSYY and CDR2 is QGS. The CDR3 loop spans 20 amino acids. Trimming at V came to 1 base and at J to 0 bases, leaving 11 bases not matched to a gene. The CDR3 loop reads CALGEPLPDWGIRYTDKLIF. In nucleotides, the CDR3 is TGTGCTCTTGGGGAACCCCTACCTGACTGGGGGATACGGTACACCGATAAACTCATCTTT.

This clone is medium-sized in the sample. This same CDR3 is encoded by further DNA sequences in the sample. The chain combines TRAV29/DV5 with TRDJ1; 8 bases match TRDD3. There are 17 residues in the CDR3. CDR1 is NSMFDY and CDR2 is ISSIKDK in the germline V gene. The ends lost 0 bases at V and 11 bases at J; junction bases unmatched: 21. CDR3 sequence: CAASVSTYLEGYEGLIF. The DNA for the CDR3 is TGTGCAGCAAGCGTGTCAACATACCTAGAGGGATACGAGGGGCTCATCTTT.

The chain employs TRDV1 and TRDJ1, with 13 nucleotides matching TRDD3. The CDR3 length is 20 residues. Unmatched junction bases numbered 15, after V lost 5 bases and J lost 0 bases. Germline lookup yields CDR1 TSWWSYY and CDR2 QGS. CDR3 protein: CALGSRTGGYAKGHTDKLIF. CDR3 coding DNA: TGTGCTCTTGGGAGTCGTACTGGGGGATACGCGAAGGGACACACCGATAAACTCATCTTT.

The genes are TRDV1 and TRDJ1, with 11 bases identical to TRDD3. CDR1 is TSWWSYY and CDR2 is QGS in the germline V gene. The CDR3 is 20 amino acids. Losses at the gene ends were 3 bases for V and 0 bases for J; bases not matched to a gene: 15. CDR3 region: CALGDILYWGIISYTDKLIF. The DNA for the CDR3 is TGTGCTCTTGGGGACATCCTGTACTGGGGGATAATTTCGTACACCGATAAACTCATCTTT.

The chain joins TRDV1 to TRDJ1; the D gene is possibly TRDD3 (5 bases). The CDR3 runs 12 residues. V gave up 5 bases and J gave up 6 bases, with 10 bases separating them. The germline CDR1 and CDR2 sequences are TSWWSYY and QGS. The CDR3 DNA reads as TGTGCTCTTGGGTCCGGGGAACATAAACTCATCTTT. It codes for CALGSGEHKLIF.